Sequencing of this TCR beta chain was carried out in a study of blood T cells in healthy people across ages. V was clipped by 4 bases and J by 0 bases; unmatched bases: 4. Looked up from germline, CDR1 is DFQATT and CDR2 is SNEGSKA (reference sequence). The CDR3 sequence is 15 residues long. The study, taken as a whole, reports: With age, beta diversity per million T cells declined roughly linearly, significantly by 35 to 40. The CMV status of each donor remained undetermined, and this could have confounded shifts in expanded clonotypes.

This clonotype was observed a handful of times. Antigen specificity is unknown. A second PCR of about 6 to 12 cycles used a sample-barcoded 5' primer and a J-beta primer mix. Unique molecular identifiers of 12 random nucleotides labeled each cDNA. TCRdb analysed the 5' RACE reads with MiXCR anew, one entry per CDR3 protein. The repertoire consists of about 1.5 million distinct CDR3 sequences, with under 55% occurring once and the leading ten covering around 4%. The clonotype originates from a woman in her late teens or twenties in good health. V is TRBV20-1 and J is TRBJ2-5, with 11 bases that match TRBD2. The material sequenced was blood. Here the CDR3 reads CSAISGGVYQETQYF. As DNA, the CDR3 is TGCAGTGCTATTAGCGGGGGGGTGTACCAAGAGACCCAGTACTTC.